This passage covers 27 T cell receptor beta chains from one sample sequenced in a study of shared clonotypes between healthy human individuals. Some clones are missing from TCRdb's copy, which holds only in-frame ones; the method was immunoSEQ multiplex PCR. The sample carries about 2.4 million clones, over 85% recorded once. Sequenced input: naive CD4+ T cells from PBMCs. Subset: CD45RA+ positively selected. All receptors come from a man aged 18 to 29 in good health. Some clones in this sample may be carry-over from other donors' samples.

This rearrangement joins TRBV2 to TRBJ2-2, with TRBD2 matching 9 bases. The CDR3 contains 17 residues. Germline CDR1 reads SNHLY; CDR2 reads FYNNEI. Germline trimming cut 0 bases from V and 4 bases from J; bases unmatched to any gene: 6. The CDR3 bases are TGTGCCAGCAGTGAAGCTGGCGGGAGGGGGGTCACCGGGGAGCTGTTTTTT. It is translated as CASSEAGGRGVTGELFF.

CDR3: CASSKGEPPYEQYF. The CDR3 DNA follows: TGTGCCAGTAGTAAGGGTGAACCACCCTACGAGCAGTACTTC. The gene calls are TRBV19 and TRBJ2-7, with D unresolved. Germline CDR1 reads LNHDA; CDR2 reads SQIVND (reference sequence). Trimming removed 4 bases at V and 2 bases at J, with 12 bases between. The CDR3 is 14 residues long.

This sequence joins TRBV10-1 and TRBJ1-3, with D unresolved. The CDR3 sequence is 15 residues long. CDR1 and CDR2 (germline): WNHNN, SYGVQD (reference sequence). V was pared by 3 bases and J by 0 bases, with 9 bases between. Here the CDR3 reads CASSDYPFSGNTIYF. CDR3 DNA: TGCGCCAGCAGTGACTACCCTTTCTCTGGAAACACCATATATTTT.

The chain is built from TRBV13 and TRBJ2-7, with 9 bases identical to TRBD2. Germline V gene data show CDR1 as PRHDT and CDR2 as FYEKMQ (reference sequence). The CDR3 consists of 13 residues. With 6 bases clipped from V and 4 bases from J, the junction kept 4 bases outside the gene matches. The CDR3 region has the DNA TGTGCCAGCAGGGTTGCGGGAGGGTACGAGCAGTACTTC. Protein: CASRVAGGYEQYF. Full variable domain (remainder filled in from reference TRBV13 and TRBJ2-7): AAGVIQSPRHLIKEKRETATLKCYPIPRHDTVYWYQQGPGQDPQFLISFYEKMQSDKGSIPDRFSAQQFSDYHSELNMSSLELGDSALYFCASRVAGGYEQYFGPGTRLTVT.

The chain couples TRBV28 to TRBJ2-4; 11 bases map to TRBD2. From germline, CDR1 is MDHEN and CDR2 SYDVKM. V lost 5 bases to trimming and J lost 9 bases; unmatched junction nucleotides: 6. The CDR3 is 14 amino acids. The CDR3 spells CASSPGLAVGIQYF. The CDR3 nucleotides read TGTGCCAGCAGTCCGGGACTAGCGGTCGGCATTCAGTACTTC. The full variable domain, its missing parts supplied by reference TRBV28 and TRBJ2-4, is DVKVTQSSRYLVKRTGEKVFLECVQDMDHENMFWYRQDPGLGLRLIYFSYDVKMKEKGDIPEGYSVSREKKERFSLILESASTNQTSMYLCASSPGLAVGIQYFGAGTRLSVL.

The chain is built from TRBV4-2 and TRBJ2-7; D might be TRBD1 or TRBD2, each matching 6 bases. This CDR3 has 13 residues. The germline gives CDR1 LGHNA, CDR2 YNFKEQ. The V end was cut by 1 base, the J end by 5 bases, with 9 bases between. The CDR3 DNA is TGTGCCAGCAGCCAAGTCGGGGGCGACGAGCAGTACTTC. Protein: CASSQVGGDEQYF.

This clone was recorded only once. The same CDR3 can be traced to other DNA sequences in this sample. This chain uses TRBV5-4 with TRBJ2-5; no definite D call. Germline CDR1 and CDR2: SGHNT and YYREEE (reference sequence). CDR3 length: 12 amino acids. Trimming removed 0 bases from V and 2 bases from J, with 2 bases in between. The chain's CDR3 is CASSLAQETQYF. CDR3 nucleotide sequence: TGTGCCAGCAGCTTGGCACAAGAGACCCAGTACTTC.

The chain couples TRBV7-8 to TRBJ1-1, with 7 bases matching TRBD1. This CDR3 has 15 amino acids. Germline V gene data show CDR1 as SGHVS and CDR2 as FQNEAQ. The V gene end was trimmed by 5 bases and the J gene end by 2 bases; junction bases not matched to a gene: 8. CDR3: CASSPGYRGNTEAFF. The CDR3 DNA is TGTGCCAGCAGCCCCGGTTACAGGGGAAACACTGAAGCTTTCTTT.

V usage is TRBV28 and J usage is TRBJ1-3; possible D gene TRBD1, 6 bases. The V end lost 10 bases, the J end lost 1 base, and 11 bases lay between the germline ends. The CDR3 sequence is 13 residues long. Germline assignment: CDR1 MDHEN and CDR2 SYDVKM. The CDR3 bases are TGTGCCACCCTAGGGGGGTCTGGAAACACCATATATTTT. Its protein product is CATLGGSGNTIYF.

This clone was detected once. The V and J genes are TRBV5-1 and TRBJ2-3, with 7 bases lining up with TRBD2. The CDR3 consists of 15 residues. V lost 6 bases to trimming and J lost 4 bases; unmatched junction nucleotides: 11. Germline loops: CDR1 SGHRS, CDR2 YFSETQ. The CDR3: CASNAWTSVADTQYF. The CDR3 coding sequence is TGCGCCAGCAATGCCTGGACTAGTGTCGCAGATACGCAGTATTTT.

This sequence joins TRBV6-1 and TRBJ1-1; no clear D gene. Germline lookup yields CDR1 MNHNS and CDR2 SASEGT. CDR3 length: 13 residues. Trimming pared 5 bases from V and 7 bases from J, leaving 14 bases between. The CDR3 coding sequence is TGTGCCAGCAGTTTGGGCCCTGCCAGTGAAGCTTTCTTT. Translating gives CASSLGPASEAFF.

V and J are TRBV6-1 and TRBJ1-5; D possibly corresponds to TRBD1 (5 bases). V lost 4 bases and J lost 6, with 13 bases in between. Germline loops: CDR1 MNHNS, CDR2 SASEGT. CDR3 length equals 14 residues. In nucleotides, the CDR3 is TGTGCCAGCAGTGTTTGGCAGGGTGTTCAGCCCCAGCATTTT. This gives the protein CASSVWQGVQPQHF.

This clone has just one count. The CDR3 DNA follows: TGTGCCAGTAGTTCGGGAAGCGGGAGGGCCTACAATGAGCAGTTCTTC. Translation gives CASSSGSGRAYNEQFF. The chain uses TRBV19 and TRBJ2-1; TRBD2 matches at 10 bases. The CDR3 spans 16 residues. V lost 5 bases, J lost 2 bases, and 6 bases stayed unmatched. Per germline, CDR1 LNHDA and CDR2 SQIVND (reference sequence).

Of note for this clone: Other nucleotide sequences from this sample produce the same CDR3. The rearrangement uses TRBV5-1 and TRBJ2-1; D is perhaps TRBD2 (5 bases). Germline lookup yields CDR1 SGHRS and CDR2 YFSETQ. The V gene lost 5 bases and the J gene lost 4 bases, with 7 bases spanning the gap. The CDR3 is 12 amino acids. The CDR3 bases are TGCGCCAGCAGTTCGGGATACAATGAGCAGTTCTTC. Translated: CASSSGYNEQFF.

The rearrangement links TRBV4-3 to TRBJ2-3; no clear D. CDR3 length: 14 residues. Germline CDR1 is LGHNA and CDR2 is YSLEER. The V end was cut by 4 bases, the J end by 4 bases, with 12 bases between. The CDR3 nucleotides read TGCGCCAGCAGCCTATCGGAGTTGGCAGATACGCAGTATTTT. Translating gives CASSLSELADTQYF.

The rearrangement joins TRBV19 to TRBJ1-1; 7 bases match TRBD1. The germline gives CDR1 LNHDA, CDR2 SQIVND (reference sequence). The J segment lost 3 bases and the V segment lost 7 bases, leaving 11 bases of the junction unmatched. This CDR3 is 15 amino acids long. DNA for the CDR3: TGTGCCAGTATTGGGAGGGGGCGCAAGGACACTGAAGCTTTCTTT. This translates into CASIGRGRKDTEAFF.

The sample holds one count of this clone. The rearrangement links TRBV7-8 to TRBJ1-2, with a weak D call TRBD1 (5 bases). The V end was cut by 1 base, the J end by 6 bases, with 15 bases between. Germline CDR1 is SGHVS and CDR2 is FQNEAQ. The CDR3 has 15 residues. CDR3 nucleotides: TGTGCCAGCAGCTTAGGAGATTGGGGCAGGGATGGCTACACCTTC. As protein: CASSLGDWGRDGYTF.

This sequence joins TRBV5-4 and TRBJ2-3, with D hard to call. CDR1 SGHNT and CDR2 YYREEE come from the germline V gene (reference sequence). V was cut by 4 bases and J by 0 bases, with 3 bases left in between. The CDR3 sequence is 12 residues long. DNA for the CDR3: TGTGCCAGCAGCCAGAGCACAGATACGCAGTATTTT. Translation gives CASSQSTDTQYF.

This clone was seen only once. The rearrangement joins TRBV6-1 to TRBJ2-2; 10 bases map to TRBD2. Per the germline V gene, CDR1 is MNHNS and CDR2 is SASEGT. J was trimmed by 1 base and V by 4 bases; bases with no gene match: 3. The CDR3 extends over 16 amino acids. CDR3 residues: CASSGLAGVNTGELFF. CDR3 bases: TGTGCCAGCAGTGGACTAGCGGGCGTGAACACCGGGGAGCTGTTTTTT.

The rearrangement links TRBV5-1 to TRBJ2-7; the match to TRBD1 covers 8 bases. Losses at the gene ends were 4 bases for V and 2 bases for J; bases not matched to a gene: 5. Germline V gives CDR1 SGHRS, CDR2 YFSETQ. The CDR3 has 14 amino acids. CDR3 nucleotides: TGCGCCAGCAGCCAAGGGACAGGAGCCTACGAGCAGTACTTC. Translating gives CASSQGTGAYEQYF. Supplemented by reference TRBV5-1 and TRBJ2-7, the full variable domain reads KAGVTQTPRYLIKTRGQQVTLSCSPISGHRSVSWYQQTPGQGLQFLFEYFSETQRNKGNFPGRFSGRQFSNSRSEMNVSTLELGDSALYLCASSQGTGAYEQYFGPGTRLTVT.

This clone was detected only a few times. The same CDR3 arises from other DNA sequences in this sample as well. The chain uses TRBV7-6 and TRBJ1-5; D is undetermined. CDR1 and CDR2 (germline): SGHVS, FNYEAQ. This CDR3 contains 13 residues. The V end was cut by 3 bases, the J end by 4 bases, with 7 bases between. In DNA, the CDR3 is TGTGCCAGCAGCTTGGGGAGAAATCAGCCCCAGCATTTT. Encoded protein: CASSLGRNQPQHF.

The J gene is TRBJ2-2, the V gene TRBV5-1, with TRBD2 as a possible D gene (6 bases). CDR3 length: 13 residues. Trimming cost V 6 bases and J 3 bases, with 9 bases left between them. CDR1 and CDR2 from the germline V gene are SGHRS and YFSETQ. CDR3 protein: CASNPGDTGELFF. The DNA for the CDR3 is TGCGCCAGCAACCCGGGAGACACCGGGGAGCTGTTTTTT.

This clone was observed once. The sample contains more than one DNA sequence encoding this CDR3. This chain links TRBV18 with TRBJ2-7, with 10 bases that match TRBD1. The ends lost 4 bases at V and 3 bases at J; junction bases unmatched: 6. The CDR3 is 15 amino acids. Germline V gene lookup returns CDR1 KGHSH and CDR2 LQKENI. The CDR3 region is CASSLTGTGDYEQYF. CDR3 bases: TGTGCCAGCTCACTCACCGGGACAGGGGACTACGAGCAGTACTTC.

The chain recombines TRBV11-2 with TRBJ2-1; no definite D call. The CDR3 loop spans 13 amino acids. V was cut by 5 bases and J by 6 bases, with 11 bases left in between. The germline V gene encodes CDR1 SGHAT and CDR2 FQNNGV. CDR3 sequence: CASSRIGVNEQFF. CDR3 nucleotide sequence: TGTGCCAGCAGCCGAATTGGGGTCAATGAGCAGTTCTTC.

The rearrangement links TRBV27 to TRBJ2-7, with 8 bases aligning to TRBD1. Germline CDR1 and CDR2: MNHEY and SMNVEV (reference sequence). The length of the CDR3 is 15 residues. The trim removed 5 bases at V and 3 bases at J, leaving 9 bases unmatched. CDR3 DNA sequence: TGTGCCAGCAGTCGGGCAGGGGGCCGCCGCTACGAGCAGTACTTC. Its translation: CASSRAGGRRYEQYF.

The V and J genes are TRBV10-3 and TRBJ2-1; 10 bases agree with TRBD2. Germline lookup yields CDR1 ENHRY and CDR2 SYGVKD. V shed 2 bases and J 4 bases; nucleotides not matched to a gene: 8. CDR3 length: 17 residues. CDR3 in DNA: TGTGCCATCAGTGAGGGCGGGGGACTAGCGTATTACAATGAGCAGTTCTTC. This encodes CAISEGGGLAYYNEQFF.

The CDR3 sequence: CASSKNEGGQFTPPYEQYF. The CDR3 DNA is TGTGCCAGCAGCAAAAATGAAGGGGGCCAATTCACCCCTCCCTACGAGCAGTACTTC. The chain recombines TRBV21-1 with TRBJ2-7; no check of the table's D call, TRBD1, against the DNA was made. TRBV21-1 is a documented pseudogene. CDR3 length equals 19 residues.